This T cell receptor (beta chain) was obtained from a study of beta chain features in type 1 diabetes listed by TCRdb under 2018. About the full investigation: Patients and healthy donors did not differ in mean age, gender distribution, total cell number or subset yield. Regulatory and stem cell-like memory subsets were isolated from only 8 patients and roughly 8 healthy donors, whereas naive and central memory subsets came from all 30 or so donors. In the study, TCRB repertoires of sorted circulating CD4+ T cell subsets from recently diagnosed type 1 diabetes patients were compared with those of matched healthy donors. Across all samples, almost 110 million sorted cells were examined, and cell number per subset correlated strongly with RNA yield.

The entire amount of isolated RNA was reverse transcribed using the High Capacity cDNA Reverse Transcription Kit, so the sequenced TCRB transcripts were expressed ones. Naive, central memory and regulatory T cell samples underwent deep immunoSEQ sequencing, averaging roughly 3.3 million total reads per sample. Sorted cells were lysed in RLT buffer and RNA was extracted with DNase-treated RNeasy Micro or Mini kits, depending on cell number. To prevent cross-contamination, every cell subset was processed on its own, while patient and healthy donor samples were processed together. The immunoSEQ multiplex PCR was used to amplify TCRB sequences from cDNA, generating 87-bp fragments that spanned the CDR3 region. Amplicons were sequenced on the Illumina HiSeq platform. The published analysis was carried out like this. Synthetic template baselines were used to correct PCR bias computationally, reads within Hamming distance 2 were collapsed, and singletons that could not be merged were discarded. Reads were aligned against IMGT so that V, D and J genes, CDR3 length and insertions or deletions at six rearrangement sites could be assigned. Within each subset, clonotype counts were normalized to sorted cell number, and only after that were true diversity and Gini coefficients computed with the tcR R package. The overlap coefficient, calculated on TCRB nucleotide sequences, was used to measure repertoire sharing. In its TCRdb copy, this immuneACCESS table keeps in-frame sequences only and misses some clones. Where compared with another copy, unresolved V genes explain less than half of these, and the others have no known cause. V and J calls and clone size follow that table, whereas D and trimming were derived from the DNA. This sample holds 140,000 or so clones; about an eighth were observed only once. The top ten hold around 1.4% of the sample.

CDR1 and CDR2, per the germline V gene (reference sequence), are GTSNPN and SVGIG. The CDR3 holds 15 amino acids from the cysteine to the phenylalanine. Solely the CDR3 DNA is kept, with 45 bases framed from the first base. Trimming accounts for 1 base at V and 8 bases at J, while the number of junction bases matched to no gene is 6. Each donor gave one peripheral blood draw, averaging roughly 0.11 L, which was collected into heparinised tubes. Naive, central memory, regulatory and stem cell-like memory CD4+ T cells were sorted on a BD FACSAria II using a panel including CD45RO, CCR7, CD25, CD127, CD95 and CD27. Every sorted population had a purity above 95%. PBMCs were isolated immediately by Lymphoprep density gradient centrifugation and stained directly without culture. Samples were stained and sorted in pairs, with one healthy donor and one patient per experiment, so that batch effects were minimized.

Overall study outcomes, separate from this receptor: Because cDNA was sequenced instead of genomic DNA, highly expressing activated cells could be over-represented, though the groups showed no difference in activation or CD3 levels. A moderate but significant shortening of TCRB CDR3 length was observed in type 1 diabetes patients in all four CD4+ subsets. HLA sub-analyses involved small numbers of individuals, so any influence of HLA type on TCRB rearrangement remained unresolved. At VDJ recombination sites, type 1 diabetes patients had fewer insertions and more deleted nucleotides, which implies abnormalities in thymic rearrangement. Naive, central memory and regulatory TCRB repertoires appeared to be more alike among patients than among healthy donors. PCR might favor shorter templates, but patient and control samples were amplified and corrected together, so any skew would affect both groups equally.

Comment on this clone: Its antigen target is currently unknown. No much larger clone exists at a distance of one base, and base qualities are not known.

Source material: central memory CD4+ T cells from blood. The receptor chain draws on TRBV30 and TRBJ1-6; 9 central bases correspond to TRBD1. The receptor comes from a man aged 18 to 35 with type 1 diabetes. The CDR3 corresponds to CAWSGRDRVYSPLHF. The nucleotide sequence is given as TGTGCCTGGAGTGGCCGGGACAGGGTTTATTCACCCCTCCACTTT. Full variable domain (CDR3 extended with the reference TRBV30 and TRBJ1-6 proteins): SQTIHQWPATLVQPVGSPLSLECTVEGTSNPNLYWYRQAAGRGLQLLFYSVGIGQISSEVPQNLSASRPQDRQFILSSKKLLLSDSGFYLCAWSGRDRVYSPLHFGNGTRLTVT.